This record covers a single TCR beta chain. Its antigen has not been determined. The input lacks base qualities; no much larger clone sits a single base away. Stable hyperthyroidism was defined as no progression to ophthalmopathy within 18 months of follow-up. The hyperthyroidism patients were 18 to 65 years old and newly diagnosed, with a disease duration of less than 2 months. Patients with other autoimmune diseases, uncontrolled infections, pregnancy or lactation were excluded. Clinical symptoms, serum thyroxine, TRAb, thyroid ultrasound and orbital computed tomography formed the basis of the diagnosis. Using Ficoll-Paque density gradient centrifugation, PBMCs were isolated from 9.5 to 10 ml of fresh peripheral blood. Total RNA was extracted with Trizol reagent and quality-checked on an Agilent 2100 Bioanalyzer. TCR beta CDR3 regions were amplified from RNA transcripts for repertoire sequencing. HTBI primers and the Qiagen OneStep RT-PCR kit were used in a first-round RT-PCR, which was followed by a second-round multiplex PCR, size selection and purification. Libraries were sequenced on an Illumina HiSeq2000 using paired-end 100 bp reads. The authors' analysis ran thus. Reads were processed with SOAPnuke, discarding reads with adapters, uncalled bases, mean Phred below 15, or no exact constant-primer or identifier match. High-quality paired reads were merged with COPE v1.2.5. Each unique nucleotide sequence was defined as a clonotype, and clonotypes were aligned to IMGT TRB V, D and J references with MiTCR v1.1. Only V-J combinations with frequency above 0.0001 were analysed, covering about 99% of repertoires. For each V-J combination, a TCR clonal expansion and chaos score was defined as F50 clonal expansion divided by the chaos observed in the TCRdist matrix. Features were reduced by Welch's t-statistics and random forest to approximately 13 V-J combinations, which fed a naive Bayes classifier. Thyroid-blood repertoire similarity was quantified with the Morisita-Horn index. TCRdb reanalyzed the raw reads on its own, using fastp at Q25 for trimming and MiXCR for clone calling, and kept in-frame beta chains. CDR3 protein sequences are deduplicated, and each keeps its most common genes and DNA. For this entry, the V and J calls and clone size follow TCRdb and not the study's own pipeline. Present in this sample are a few hundred thousand distinct CDR3 sequences, 15% of which were seen just once. The ten top clones hold around 6.6% of the sample.

The germline V gene yields SGHDN for CDR1 and FVKESK for CDR2. Ends trimmed: V by 3 bases, J by 4 bases; bases unmatched to a gene: 24. Spanning cysteine to phenylalanine, the CDR3 consists of 22 amino acids. This entry keeps only the CDR3 DNA: 66 bases, framed from base 1. This entry comes from a study of Graves' ophthalmopathy and Graves' hyperthyroidism listed by TCRdb under 2018. Notes on the research overall: Peripheral blood was collected at initial diagnosis, before any treatment. To tell Graves' ophthalmopathy apart from Graves' hyperthyroidism, and to predict which patients would progress to ophthalmopathy, the study relied on TCR beta repertoire signatures. In total, 135 blood samples were TCR-sequenced: 40 to 45 ophthalmopathy, around 75 hyperthyroidism and 17 hyperthyroidism-to-ophthalmopathy patients. To explore V-J signatures that separate ophthalmopathy from hyperthyroidism, a discovery set of about a hundred patients was enrolled, consisting of under 50 with ophthalmopathy and approximately 57 with stable hyperthyroidism. An independent validation cohort was composed of roughly 19 hyperthyroidism patients and 17 patients who later progressed from hyperthyroidism to ophthalmopathy. In roughly six hyperthyroidism patients, the T-cell repertoires found in thyroid tissue were compared with those found in blood. Following sample collection, hyperthyroidism patients were given methimazole at a starting dose of 30 mg daily, and ophthalmopathy patients were given high-dose intravenous methylprednisolone. The approximately 100 discovery patients were randomly split 7:3 into training and test sets. Study-wide findings and limitations: Most expanded thyroid clonotypes with a frequency above 0.001 also appeared in blood, which suggests that blood repertoires may reflect the immune response in the thyroid. In validation, the model predicted ophthalmopathy progression with more than 55% sensitivity and less than 80% specificity; around twelve predicted patients were CT-confirmed with GO in a median of approximately six months. Sample size was not statistically predetermined, and group allocation was not concealed from the investigators. In cross-validation, the 13-signature model distinguished ophthalmopathy from stable hyperthyroidism with approximately 90% sensitivity and just under 84% specificity, and in the test set the corresponding values were approximately 80% and 75%.

Material: peripheral blood. The chain is made from TRBV14 and TRBJ2-7, and 13 bases in between align with TRBD2. The receptor was derived from a woman aged 18-29 years with stable Graves' hyperthyroidism. Donor details come from another sample of the same person, matched by shared clones. The CDR3 has the sequence CASSHPRFRDRGRTSGSYEQYF. The DNA sequence is TGTGCCAGCAGCCATCCGAGGTTCCGGGACAGGGGAAGGACTAGCGGGAGTTACGAGCAGTACTTC.